This TCR beta chain was sequenced for a study of T-cell reconstitution after alpha-beta-depleted transplantation in children. With 4 bases removed from V and 2 bases from J, the gap between germline ends came to 13 bases. There are 15 residues in the CDR3. CDR1 and CDR2 (germline): MNHEY, SVGAGI. Findings of the study overall: Alpha-beta T cells about two months after transplant reportedly derived from several hundred expanded graft clones. Once a year had passed after transplant, T-cell counts and diversity came mostly from newly produced T cells. There were some patients whose high TCRbeta diversity at day 60 came from surviving recipient T cells and thymic progenitors.

This clonotype was observed at least ten times. Its specificity is not known. Unique molecular identifiers were used to barcode this TCRbeta library. One entry per CDR3 protein, called by TCRdb with MiXCR from the PCR reads. The sample consists of about 290,000 distinct CDR3 sequences, around 7.3% of them appearing once. This chain joins TRBV6-5 and TRBJ2-3; D gene uncertain. The sequences come from peripheral blood, collected 360 days after TCRalphabeta/CD19-depleted stem cell transplant. This clonotype originated in a female patient between 2 and 10 years old who had a stem cell transplant for Fanconi anemia, so the T cells may come from the graft donor. CDR3 in amino acids: CASSLLSSNTDTQYF. The CDR3 nucleotides are TGTGCCAGCAGTTTGTTATCCTCAAACACAGATACGCAGTATTTT.